The next 29 T cell receptor beta chains were all read from a single sample in a study of T-cell reconstitution after alpha-beta-depleted transplantation in children. Researchers prepared the TCRbeta library using unique molecular identifiers, the study reports. In TCRdb, the PCR reads were re-called with MiXCR into one record per CDR3 protein. The sample holds under 250,000 distinct CDR3 sequences, 6.6% seen once. This sample comprised PBMCs, obtained before TCRalphabeta/CD19-depleted stem cell transplant. These receptors were collected from a boy between 2 and 10 years old with acute lymphoblastic leukemia, due to receive a stem cell transplant.

Turning to this clonotype: This may come from a read error, since a much larger clone is one base off. The V and J genes are TRBV20-1 and TRBJ2-1; 8 nucleotides align to TRBD2. Per the germline V gene, CDR1 is DFQATT and CDR2 is SNEGSKA (reference sequence). The CDR3 has 15 residues. The CDR3 DNA sequence: TGCAGTGCTAGTTTATTAGCGGGAATCTACAATGAGCCGTTCTTC. This encodes CSASLLAGIYNEPFF.

This chain joins TRBV21-1 and TRBJ2-7; TRBD1, the table's D call, was not compared with the DNA. TRBV21-1 counts as a pseudogene. The CDR3 is 14 amino acids. CDR3 DNA: TGTGCCAGCACCCTGACAGGGGGCGGGGACGAGCAGTACTTC. As protein: CASTLTGGGDEQYF.

This clonotype came up many times. The genes are TRBV10-3 and TRBJ2-2, with D possibly being TRBD1 (6 bases). The germline gives CDR1 ENHRY, CDR2 SYGVKD. V was pared by 8 bases and J by 3 bases, with 10 bases between. The CDR3 is made up of 13 amino acids. This chain's CDR3 is CAIEGDDTGELFF. The CDR3 DNA is TGTGCCATCGAGGGGGACGACACCGGGGAGCTGTTTTTT.

The chain has TRBV20-1 and TRBJ1-2; possible D gene TRBD1, 5 bases. CDR3 length: 16 amino acids. Per germline, CDR1 DFQATT and CDR2 SNEGSKA (reference sequence). V was shortened by 7 bases and J by 1 base, with 22 bases between the two germline ends. In nucleotides, the CDR3 is TGCAGTGTTCCTCCCGGGACGGTGAATGATAACTATGGCTACACCTTC. Protein: CSVPPGTVNDNYGYTF.

This clonotype occurred many times. DNA of the CDR3: TGCAGTGCTAGATCCGGGCTCTACGAGCAGTACTTC. This encodes CSARSGLYEQYF. The chain employs TRBV20-1 and TRBJ2-7, with D hard to call. V lost 2 bases, J lost 3 bases, and 8 bases lay in between. Germline CDR1 is DFQATT and CDR2 is SNEGSKA (reference sequence). The CDR3 is 12 amino acids.

In its sample, this clonotype was seen a few times. This rearrangement joins TRBV20-1 to TRBJ1-1; a weak D match, TRBD1 (5 bases). The CDR3 is made up of 14 amino acids. The germline V gene encodes CDR1 DFQATT and CDR2 SNEGSKA (reference sequence). V lost 3 bases and J 0 bases, leaving 11 bases between the germline ends. CDR3 amino acids: CSASRGALNTEAFF. The CDR3 DNA follows: TGCAGTGCTAGCCGCGGGGCCCTGAACACTGAAGCTTTCTTT.

For this clonotype: An end of the junction does not agree with germline; a read error may underlie this. The J gene is TRBJ2-1, the V gene TRBV7-2; possibly TRBD2 for D (5 bases). Germline V gene sequence: CDR1 SGHTA, CDR2 FQGNSA. The CDR3 covers 15 residues. The CDR3 here is CASSLARGASNEQFF. CDR3 bases: TGTGCCAGCAGCCTAGCACGCGGAGCCTCCAATGAGCAGTTCTTC. Together with reference TRBV7-2 and TRBJ2-1, the CDR3 gives the full variable domain: GAGVSQSPSNKVTEKGKDVELRCDPISGHTALYWYRQSLGQGLEFLIYFQGNSAPDKSGLPSDRFSAERTGGSVSTLTIQRTQQEDSAVYLCASSLARGASNEQFFGPGTRLTVL.

This clonotype appeared a few times. The CDR3 DNA reads TGTGCCAGCAGTGACACGAGGGAAGGCGAGCAGTACTTC. Residues: CASSDTREGEQYF. J is TRBJ2-7 and V is TRBV6-5; TRBD2 might be the D (5 bases). The CDR3 contains 13 residues. The V end was cut by 5 bases, the J end by 6 bases, with 14 bases between. Germline V gene lookup returns CDR1 MNHEY and CDR2 SVGAGI.

In its sample, this clonotype was seen many times. V usage is TRBV7-8 and J usage is TRBJ1-5; D is undetermined. The CDR3 consists of 12 residues. Per the germline V gene, CDR1 is SGHVS and CDR2 is FQNEAQ. V was cut by 2 bases and J by 4 bases, with 3 bases left in between. The CDR3: CASSLWNQPQHF. CDR3 sequence (DNA): TGTGCCAGCAGCTTATGGAATCAGCCCCAGCATTTT.

This clonotype has just a few counts. This sequence joins TRBV7-9 and TRBJ2-5; 10 positions agree with TRBD2. CDR1 is SEHNR, CDR2 FQNEAQ, per germline (reference sequence). There are 14 residues in the CDR3. V was pared by 8 bases and J by 2 bases, with 5 bases of the junction left unmatched. The CDR3 DNA reads TGTGCCAGCCCGGGACTAGCGCCACAAGAGACCCAGTACTTC. Protein: CASPGLAPQETQYF.

The chain recombines TRBV28 with TRBJ2-7; tentatively, D is TRBD2 (5 bases). CDR1 is MDHEN, CDR2 SYDVKM, per germline. The V and J ends lost 5 bases and 2 bases respectively, with 13 bases between them. There are 14 residues in the CDR3. CDR3 DNA sequence: TGTGCCAGCAGTCTGCGGAGGCCCACCTACGAGCAGTACTTC. It codes for CASSLRRPTYEQYF.

V gene TRBV9 combines with J gene TRBJ2-7; 10 nucleotides agree with TRBD1. The CDR3 is made up of 15 amino acids. The ends lost 4 bases at V and 3 bases at J; junction bases unmatched: 7. Germline V gene sequence: CDR1 SGDLS, CDR2 YYNGEE. The DNA for the CDR3 is TGTGCCAGCAGCCCTCAGACAGGGGGCGGCTACGAGCAGTACTTC. As protein: CASSPQTGGGYEQYF.

The sample holds a few counts of this clonotype. The CDR3 DNA is TGTGCCAGCAGTTTCCGGGGGCCTTTCAACCAATACACCATATATTTT. As protein: CASSFRGPFNQYTIYF. J is TRBJ1-3 and V is TRBV28; a weak D match, TRBD1 (6 bases). V was shortened by 3 bases and J by 8 bases, with 20 bases between the two germline ends. The germline CDR1 and CDR2 sequences are MDHEN and SYDVKM. CDR3 length: 16 residues.

This rearrangement joins TRBV5-1 to TRBJ1-1; D not resolved. CDR3 size: 14 residues. Germline CDR1 SGHRS, CDR2 YFSETQ. Trimming removed 4 bases from V and 1 base from J, with 11 bases in between. The chain's CDR3 is CASSPREGNTEAFF. The CDR3 DNA reads TGCGCCAGCAGCCCTAGGGAGGGGAACACTGAAGCTTTCTTT.

The table lists this clonotype with a few counts. This rearrangement joins TRBV6-5 to TRBJ1-3; 9 bases map to TRBD1. CDR1 and CDR2 (germline): MNHEY, SVGAGI. The junction had 1 base not matched to a gene; V was cut back by 0 bases and J by 4 bases. This CDR3 is 15 amino acids long. CDR3 amino acids: CASSYSGTGGNTIYF. The CDR3 coding sequence is TGTGCCAGCAGTTACTCCGGGACAGGGGGAAACACCATATATTTT.

This clonotype was detected ten times or more. V gene TRBV11-2 combines with J gene TRBJ2-5, with a tentative D call TRBD2 (6 bases). Deletions cut 8 bases from V and 2 bases from J, with 15 bases between. Per germline, CDR1 SGHAT and CDR2 FQNNGV. The length of the CDR3 is 14 residues. CDR3: CASQLAPSQETQYF. As DNA, the CDR3 is TGTGCCAGCCAACTAGCACCCTCTCAAGAGACCCAGTACTTC. The entire variable domain, with the rest obtained from reference TRBV11-2 and TRBJ2-5, is as follows: EAGVAQSPRYKIIEKRQSVAFWCNPISGHATLYWYQQILGQGPKLLIQFQNNGVVDDSQLPKDRFSAERLKGVDSTLKIQPAKLEDSAVYLCASQLAPSQETQYFGPGTRLLVL.

This clonotype was picked up many times. J is TRBJ2-3 and V is TRBV6-2 or TRBV6-3, with TRBD2 matching over 10 bases. Germline CDR1 MNHEY, CDR2 SVGEGT. The CDR3 sequence is 16 residues long. Germline trimming cut 7 bases from V and 2 bases from J; bases unmatched to any gene: 9. The CDR3 nucleotides read TGTGCCAGCAAAAGGACTAGCGGCGAATACACAGATACGCAGTATTTT. Translated: CASKRTSGEYTDTQYF.

The V call is TRBV18, the J call TRBJ2-7, with D tentatively TRBD1 or TRBD2 (5 bases each). This CDR3 is 13 amino acids long. Germline lookup yields CDR1 KGHSH and CDR2 LQKENI. The V and J ends lost 3 bases and 3 bases respectively, with 9 bases between them. In DNA, the CDR3 is TGTGCCAGCTCACCGGGACCTATCTACGAGCAGTACTTC. It yields the protein CASSPGPIYEQYF.

In this sample, this clonotype turned up a few times. The rearrangement links TRBV11-2 to TRBJ1-1; D not certain. The CDR3 consists of 14 residues. V gave up 2 bases and J gave up 5 bases, with 12 bases separating them. The germline V gene encodes CDR1 SGHAT and CDR2 FQNNGV. The CDR3 reads CASSLSTGITEAFF. CDR3 in DNA: TGTGCCAGCAGCTTAAGTACCGGGATTACTGAAGCTTTCTTT.

This clonotype has at least ten counts. The chain couples TRBV7-6 to TRBJ2-1; 8 bases align to TRBD2. CDR1 and CDR2 from the germline V gene are SGHVS and FNYEAQ. V shed 1 base and J 2 bases; nucleotides not matched to a gene: 4. The CDR3 loop spans 16 amino acids. For the CDR3, the DNA is TGTGCCAGCAGCTTAGGGCTAGCGGGTACCTACAATGAGCAGTTCTTC. This encodes CASSLGLAGTYNEQFF.

This clonotype was seen many times. The genes are TRBV3-1 and TRBJ1-2; D ambiguous. V shed 1 base and J shed 4 bases, with 16 bases lying between them. The CDR3 length is 16 residues. Germline lookup yields CDR1 LGHDT and CDR2 YNNKEL (reference sequence). CDR3 sequence reads: CASSQGLGVSFYGYTF. CDR3 nucleotides: TGTGCCAGCAGCCAAGGGCTCGGGGTGTCATTCTATGGCTACACCTTC.

This clonotype was seen many times. This sequence joins TRBV28 and TRBJ1-5; D call uncertain. Germline loops: CDR1 MDHEN, CDR2 SYDVKM. Trimming left V 6 bases short and J 1 base short, with 10 bases between. This CDR3 comprises 14 residues. DNA of the CDR3: TGTGCCAGCAGGCCGTGGGAAAGCAATCAGCCCCAGCATTTT. Translating it yields CASRPWESNQPQHF.

This clonotype was detected ten times or more. The rearrangement joins TRBV5-4 to TRBJ2-2; 11 bases are a match to TRBD2. The CDR3 has 16 residues. Trimming removed 2 bases from V and 3 bases from J; junction bases left unmatched: 3. CDR1 is SGHNT, CDR2 YYREEE, per germline (reference sequence). The CDR3 region is CASSFSGRADTGELFF. In nucleotides, the CDR3 is TGTGCCAGCAGCTTTAGCGGGAGGGCCGACACCGGGGAGCTGTTTTTT.

This chain joins TRBV20-1 and TRBJ2-1; no clear D. Germline-derived CDR1 and CDR2 are DFQATT and SNEGSKA (reference sequence). There are 11 residues in the CDR3. Trimming removed 1 base from V and 10 bases from J, with 8 bases in between. The CDR3 nucleotides are TGCAGTGCTAGAGGTACCAGGGAGCAGTTCTTC. This codes for CSARGTREQFF.

This clonotype was observed at least ten times. At one boundary the junction diverges from the germline segment, which might be a read error. The chain employs TRBV28 and TRBJ2-3; the D call may be TRBD1 or TRBD2 (5 bases each). This CDR3 is built from 14 residues. CDR1 is MDHEN and CDR2 is SYDVKM in the germline V gene. The CDR3 reads CASGLQGAADTQYF. CDR3 nucleotide sequence: TGTGCCAGCGGTTTGCAGGGAGCGGCAGATACGCAGTATTTT.

This clonotype came up many times. The chain combines TRBV12-3 or TRBV12-4 with TRBJ2-3; D is perhaps TRBD1 (6 bases). The V end lost 3 bases, the J end lost 5 bases, and 18 bases lay between the germline ends. This CDR3 is built from 16 residues. The CDR3 bases are TGTGCCAGCAGTTTGAATTCAGGGGCGCAGAGAGATACGCAGTATTTT. Translating gives CASSLNSGAQRDTQYF.

The chain links TRBV3-1 to TRBJ1-2; D ambiguous. The CDR3 contains 14 residues. The germline V gene encodes CDR1 LGHDT and CDR2 YNNKEL (reference sequence). Trimming removed 4 bases at V and 8 bases at J, with 17 bases between. The CDR3 protein is CASSPRSGLRGYTF. CDR3 in DNA: TGTGCCAGCAGCCCCCGTTCGGGCCTTAGGGGCTACACCTTC.

This clonotype has a count of ten or more. The rearrangement links TRBV18 to TRBJ1-2; tentative D call: TRBD1 (5 bases). Germline V gene data show CDR1 as KGHSH and CDR2 as LQKENI. The CDR3 runs to 16 residues. V was shortened by 3 bases and J by 4 bases, with 18 bases between the two germline ends. Here the CDR3 DNA reads TGTGCCAGCTCACCTCCCGGGGCCCGGCGGCTCTATGGCTACACCTTC. It translates to CASSPPGARRLYGYTF. Combining the CDR3 with reference TRBV18 and TRBJ1-2 gives the whole variable domain NAGVMQNPRHLVRRRGQEARLRCSPMKGHSHVYWYRQLPEEGLKFMVYLQKENIIDESGMPKERFSAEFPKEGPSILRIQQVVRGDSAAYFCASSPPGARRLYGYTFGSGTRLTVV.

In its sample, this clonotype was seen many times. CDR3 nucleotides: TGCAGTGCTCCTCGTTTAGGGCGGCATGAGCAGTTCTTC. Protein product: CSAPRLGRHEQFF. The chain links TRBV20-1 to TRBJ2-1, with unresolved D. Germline values: CDR1 DFQATT, CDR2 SNEGSKA (reference sequence). CDR3 size: 13 residues. V lost 5 bases and J lost 8, with 16 bases in between.